The 17 T cell receptor beta chains presented below share a single source sample, sequenced in a study of CD8 T cells in ankylosing spondylitis (dated by TCRdb to 2015 to 2018). Libraries were made using 5' RACE. Instrument on record: Illumina HiSeq 2500. The public reads were run again by TCRdb, first through fastp at Q25 and then through MiXCR, and only productive beta chains were kept. Merged by CDR3 protein, the rows form single entries marked with the most common genes and DNA. For this sample there are approximately 38,000 distinct CDR3 sequences; less than 3% appear just once. The ten largest account for approximately 4.3% of the sample. Sequencing was carried out using blood, either unsorted or a sorted T cell fraction (not recorded which). The receptor set was obtained from a male donor with ankylosing spondylitis or in good health (not recorded which).

This clonotype appeared many times. This chain connects TRBV9 to TRBJ2-1, with 8 bases identical to TRBD2. Germline V CDR1 and CDR2: SGDLS, YYNGEE. V was clipped by 6 bases and J by 7 bases; unmatched bases: 9. The CDR3 is 14 residues long. The CDR3 nucleotides are TGTGCCAGCACCCGCGGGGGGAGTGGGAATGAGCAGTTCTTC. Translated: CASTRGGSGNEQFF.

This clonotype has at least ten counts. The chain employs TRBV9 and TRBJ2-1; TRBD2 might be the D (6 bases). The V gene lost 0 bases and the J gene lost 9 bases, with 13 bases spanning the gap. CDR3 length equals 14 residues. Germline V gene data show CDR1 as SGDLS and CDR2 as YYNGEE. In DNA form, the CDR3 reads TGTGCCAGCAGCGTAGTAGGAGGGCCGGGTGAGCAGTTCTTC. Translated, it gives CASSVVGGPGEQFF. Supplemented by reference TRBV9 and TRBJ2-1, the full variable domain reads DSGVTQTPKHLITATGQRVTLRCSPRSGDLSVYWYQQSLDQGLQFLIQYYNGEERAKGNILERFSAQQFPDLHSELNLSSLELGDSALYFCASSVVGGPGEQFFGPGTRLTVL.

In its sample, this clonotype was seen many times. V is TRBV9 and J is TRBJ2-7; no reliable D call. CDR3 size: 13 residues. The V end was cut by 7 bases, the J end by 0 bases, with 11 bases between. In germline, CDR1 is SGDLS, CDR2 YYNGEE. The CDR3 coding sequence is TGTGCCAGCTCCCCGGCAGGCTCCTACGAGCAGTACTTC. As protein: CASSPAGSYEQYF.

This clonotype was recorded many times. CDR3 nucleotides: TGTGCCAGCAGCGTAGCTACCCCGACTAGCGGGATGGGAGATACGCAGTATTTT. The encoded protein is CASSVATPTSGMGDTQYF. The J gene is TRBJ2-3, the V gene TRBV9, with 11 bases matching TRBD2. From germline, CDR1 is SGDLS and CDR2 YYNGEE. The CDR3 has 18 amino acids. Trimming removed 0 bases from V and 5 bases from J; junction bases left unmatched: 11.

This clonotype was counted at least ten times. CDR3: CASSVGMNTEAFF. The CDR3 DNA follows: TGTGCCAGCAGCGTAGGGATGAACACTGAAGCTTTCTTT. The V gene is TRBV9, the J gene TRBJ1-1; D unclear. The CDR3 is 13 residues long. Trimming pared 0 bases from V and 0 bases from J, leaving 3 bases between. The germline V gene has CDR1 SGDLS and CDR2 YYNGEE. Supplemented by reference TRBV9 and TRBJ1-1, the full variable domain reads DSGVTQTPKHLITATGQRVTLRCSPRSGDLSVYWYQQSLDQGLQFLIQYYNGEERAKGNILERFSAQQFPDLHSELNLSSLELGDSALYFCASSVGMNTEAFFGQGTRLTVV.

This clonotype was detected ten times or more. This chain joins TRBV9 and TRBJ2-2, with D maybe TRBD2 (5 bases). Germline CDR1 SGDLS, CDR2 YYNGEE. V was cut by 4 bases and J by 3 bases, with 13 bases left in between. CDR3 size: 15 residues. Written as DNA, the CDR3 is TGTGCCAGCAGCCTTACCGGGATATACACCGGGGAGCTGTTTTTT. Translation: CASSLTGIYTGELFF.

The table lists this clonotype with many counts. The genes are TRBV9 and TRBJ2-2; a weak D match, TRBD1 (6 bases). The CDR3 consists of 15 residues. With 3 bases removed from V and 4 bases from J, the gap between germline ends came to 13 bases. Germline CDR1 is SGDLS and CDR2 is YYNGEE. The CDR3 coding sequence is TGTGCCAGCAGCGCCCGGGGCAGGGGCACCGGGGAGCTGTTTTTT. Translating gives CASSARGRGTGELFF.

There are many counts of this clonotype. The rearrangement uses TRBV9 and TRBJ2-2, with TRBD2 identical over 8 bases. This CDR3 has 17 amino acids. J gave up 4 bases and V 2 bases, and 10 bases lay outside the gene matches. Germline V gives CDR1 SGDLS, CDR2 YYNGEE. Here the CDR3 DNA reads TGTGCCAGCAGCGTCACACCGGGGGGGTCTACCACCGGGGAGCTGTTTTTT. Encoded protein: CASSVTPGGSTTGELFF.

This clonotype appeared many times. The chain employs TRBV9 and TRBJ1-1; D is uncertain. The germline CDR1 and CDR2 sequences are SGDLS and YYNGEE. The CDR3 is 14 residues long. Trimming took off 5 bases at V and 2 bases at J, with 13 bases between the two ends. CDR3 coding DNA: TGTGCCAGCAGTCCCAGGACCCCCAACACTGAAGCTTTCTTT. Protein product: CASSPRTPNTEAFF.

This clonotype was counted at least ten times. This chain connects TRBV9 to TRBJ2-7; 9 bases agree with TRBD2. The CDR3 is 14 amino acids. Looked up from germline, CDR1 is SGDLS and CDR2 is YYNGEE. V dropped 6 bases and J dropped 2; count of bases not matched to a gene: 6. The CDR3 nucleotides read TGTGCCAGCACCCGGACTAGCGTACCCTACGAGCAGTACTTC. Protein product: CASTRTSVPYEQYF.

At least ten counts were recorded for this clonotype. The chain joins TRBV9 to TRBJ2-1; unclear D gene. CDR1 is SGDLS, CDR2 YYNGEE, per germline. Trimming shortened V by 2 bases and J by 2 bases, and 14 bases separated the two germline ends. The CDR3 sequence is 16 residues long. The CDR3 sequence is CASSVGGLMTYNEQFF. The CDR3 nucleotides read TGTGCCAGCAGCGTGGGTGGGCTTATGACCTACAATGAGCAGTTCTTC.

This clonotype occurred many times. The chain recombines TRBV9 with TRBJ2-7; the D gene is possibly TRBD2 (5 bases). Trimming left V 1 base short and J 5 bases short, with 10 bases between. The CDR3 covers 13 residues. Germline CDR1 and CDR2: SGDLS and YYNGEE. The CDR3 coding sequence is TGTGCCAGCAGCGTACGGGGAGTCGACGAGCAGTACTTC. Translated: CASSVRGVDEQYF.

This clonotype was counted at least ten times. The chain has TRBV9 and TRBJ2-5; D not resolved. Trimming stripped 3 bases from V and 1 base from J, with 16 bases between. This CDR3 contains 16 residues. Per germline, CDR1 SGDLS and CDR2 YYNGEE. The CDR3 region has the DNA TGTGCCAGCAGCGCCCCGGTGGCTACGACCCAAGAGACCCAGTACTTC. It codes for CASSAPVATTQETQYF.

This clonotype was found many times. This chain connects TRBV9 to TRBJ2-1, with D maybe TRBD2 (6 bases). Germline V gene data show CDR1 as SGDLS and CDR2 as YYNGEE. Trimming cost V 4 bases and J 7 bases, with 27 bases left between them. The CDR3 extends over 18 amino acids. The CDR3 nucleotides are TGTGCCAGCAGCCCATCACCTGGGGGGTGGACTACTAATAATGAGCAGTTCTTC. Translation gives CASSPSPGGWTTNNEQFF.

This clonotype was detected many times. This chain uses TRBV9 with TRBJ2-1, with 7 nucleotides matching TRBD2. V dropped 3 bases and J dropped 1; count of bases not matched to a gene: 7. Per germline, CDR1 SGDLS and CDR2 YYNGEE. This CDR3 has 16 residues. The CDR3 sequence is CASSAGGLSSYNEQFF. In DNA, the CDR3 is TGTGCCAGCAGCGCGGGGGGATTGAGTTCCTACAATGAGCAGTTCTTC. The full variable domain, completed using reference TRBV9 and TRBJ2-1, is DSGVTQTPKHLITATGQRVTLRCSPRSGDLSVYWYQQSLDQGLQFLIQYYNGEERAKGNILERFSAQQFPDLHSELNLSSLELGDSALYFCASSAGGLSSYNEQFFGPGTRLTVL.

Many counts were recorded for this clonotype. The chain links TRBV9 to TRBJ2-1, with D tentatively TRBD2 (7 bases). This CDR3 spans 15 amino acids. Germline V lookup: CDR1 SGDLS, CDR2 YYNGEE. The V gene lost 4 bases and the J gene lost 4 bases, with 15 bases spanning the gap. The CDR3 coding sequence is TGTGCCAGCAGCCCGGGGGGCGGGGGATACAATGAGCAGTTCTTC. Encoded protein: CASSPGGGGYNEQFF.

This clonotype was counted many times. V usage is TRBV9 and J usage is TRBJ2-5, with 10 nucleotides matching TRBD2. The CDR3 runs to 15 residues. CDR1 and CDR2 from the germline V gene are SGDLS and YYNGEE. Unmatched junction bases numbered 4, after V lost 0 bases and J lost 5 bases. The CDR3 nucleotides read TGTGCCAGCAGCGTAGCTAGCGGGAGCTGGGAGACCCAGTACTTC. This gives the protein CASSVASGSWETQYF.